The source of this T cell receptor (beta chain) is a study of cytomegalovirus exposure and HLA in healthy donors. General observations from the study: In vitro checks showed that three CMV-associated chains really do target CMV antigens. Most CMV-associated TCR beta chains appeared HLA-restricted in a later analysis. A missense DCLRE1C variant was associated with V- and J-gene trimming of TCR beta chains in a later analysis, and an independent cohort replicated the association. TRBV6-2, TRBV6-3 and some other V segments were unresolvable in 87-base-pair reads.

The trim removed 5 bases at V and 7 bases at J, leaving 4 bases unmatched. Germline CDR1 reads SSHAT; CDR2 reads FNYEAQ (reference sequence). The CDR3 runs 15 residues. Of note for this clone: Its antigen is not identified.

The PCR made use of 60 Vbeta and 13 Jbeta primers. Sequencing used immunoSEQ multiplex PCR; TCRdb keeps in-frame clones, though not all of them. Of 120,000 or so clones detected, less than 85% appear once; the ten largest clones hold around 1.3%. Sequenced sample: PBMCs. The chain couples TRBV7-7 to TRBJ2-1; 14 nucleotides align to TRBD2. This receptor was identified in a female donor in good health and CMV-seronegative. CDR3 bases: TGTGCCAGCAGCCCGGGACTAGCGGGAGCAAATGAGCAGTTCTTC. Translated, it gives CASSPGLAGANEQFF.